What follows are 16 T cell receptor beta chains derived from one specimen sequenced in a study of blood T cell repertoires in COVID-19. The protocol was immunoSEQ multiplex PCR, while the TCRdb copy is restricted to in-frame clones and leaves out a portion. Here the sample spans some 190,000 clones, approximately 80% being singletons. Sequencing was performed on PBMCs or T cells enriched from blood (not recorded which). The receptors stem from a man younger than 40 with acute COVID-19.

The chain links TRBV6-2 or TRBV6-3 to TRBJ1-5, with 9 bases aligning to TRBD1. The CDR3 covers 13 residues. Germline V lookup: CDR1 MNHEY, CDR2 SVGEGT. Losses at the gene ends were 4 bases for V and 11 bases for J; bases not matched to a gene: 6. The CDR3 loop reads CASSLGQGAAQHF. In DNA form, the CDR3 reads TGTGCCAGCAGTTTGGGACAGGGTGCGGCCCAGCATTTT.

The chain combines TRBV6-2 or TRBV6-3 with TRBJ1-6; D not resolved. The CDR3 runs 13 residues. The germline gives CDR1 MNHEY, CDR2 SVGEGT. Trimming pared 2 bases from V and 7 bases from J, leaving 6 bases between. The CDR3 sequence: CASSYQENSPLHF. CDR3 sequence (DNA): TGTGCCAGCAGTTACCAGGAAAATTCACCCCTCCACTTT.

This clone was observed a few times. The gene calls are TRBV9 and TRBJ1-1, with 7 bases matching TRBD1. V lost 3 bases to trimming and J lost 3 bases; unmatched junction nucleotides: 5. CDR3 length equals 14 residues. Germline V CDR1 and CDR2: SGDLS, YYNGEE. The CDR3 DNA is TGTGCCAGCAGCGGCAGACAGGGATACACTGAAGCTTTCTTT. It codes for CASSGRQGYTEAFF.

The chain links TRBV4-1 to TRBJ1-5; 9 bases match TRBD1. This CDR3 comprises 15 residues. Trimming at V came to 1 base and at J to 7 bases, leaving 5 bases not matched to a gene. The germline CDR1 and CDR2 sequences are MGHRA and YSYEKL. The CDR3 loop reads CASSQGDRDGQPQHF. Written as DNA, the CDR3 is TGCGCCAGCAGCCAAGGGGACAGGGACGGCCAGCCCCAGCATTTT.

This chain links TRBV3-1 (or the pseudogene TRBV3-2) with TRBJ1-1; possible D gene TRBD1, 5 bases. The CDR3 runs 15 residues. Trimming stripped 1 base from V and 3 bases from J, with 12 bases between. Looked up from germline, CDR1 is LGHDT and CDR2 is YNNKEL (reference sequence). The CDR3 bases are TGTGCCAGCAGCCAAGGGTTTGGGGCGGACACTGAAGCTTTCTTT. It codes for CASSQGFGADTEAFF.

The chain is built from TRBV20-1 and TRBJ2-3; no clear D. With 6 bases removed from V and 7 bases from J, the gap between germline ends came to 11 bases. The CDR3 totals 11 residues. Germline-derived CDR1 and CDR2 are DFQATT and SNEGSKA (reference sequence). The chain's CDR3 is CSAYVFNTQYF. The CDR3 DNA reads TGCAGTGCCTATGTTTTTAATACGCAGTATTTT.

The rearrangement links TRBV5-6 to TRBJ1-1, with TRBD1 identical over 9 bases. The CDR3 consists of 15 residues. CDR1 is SGHDT, CDR2 YYEEEE, per germline. V was pared by 4 bases and J by 0 bases, with 4 bases of the junction left unmatched. CDR3 sequence: CASSPGQGMNTEAFF. The CDR3 region has the DNA TGTGCCAGCAGCCCCGGACAGGGGATGAACACTGAAGCTTTCTTT. Together with reference TRBV5-6 and TRBJ1-1, the CDR3 gives the full variable domain: DAGVTQSPTHLIKTRGQQVTLRCSPKSGHDTVSWYQQALGQGPQFIFQYYEEEERQRGNFPDRFSGHQFPNYSSELNVNALLLGDSALYLCASSPGQGMNTEAFFGQGTRLTVV.

The chain couples TRBV9 to TRBJ2-1; the D gene is possibly TRBD2 (6 bases). This CDR3 is built from 15 residues. V was pared by 0 bases and J by 9 bases, with 16 bases between. Germline loops: CDR1 SGDLS, CDR2 YYNGEE. CDR3 bases: TGTGCCAGCAGCGTAGGACTAGAAATAAGCGGTGAGCAGTTCTTC. Translation: CASSVGLEISGEQFF.

This chain joins TRBV7-2 and TRBJ1-2; D gene uncertain. V lost 5 bases to trimming and J lost 2 bases, with 12 bases between them. The CDR3 is 14 residues long. The germline V gene encodes CDR1 SGHTA and CDR2 FQGNSA. In DNA form, the CDR3 reads TGTGCCAGCAGCCTCGCCAGGTCCAACTATGGCTACACCTTC. It is translated as CASSLARSNYGYTF.

This chain connects TRBV20-1 to TRBJ2-1; D is uncertain. V lost 6 bases to trimming and J lost 7 bases, with 10 bases between them. The CDR3 runs 11 residues. Germline values: CDR1 DFQATT, CDR2 SNEGSKA (reference sequence). CDR3: CSAFRVNEQFF. The CDR3 DNA reads as TGCAGTGCGTTCCGGGTAAATGAGCAGTTCTTC.

V usage is TRBV6-5 and J usage is TRBJ1-2; no clear D. The CDR3 covers 13 residues. V lost 6 bases to trimming and J lost 4 bases, with 12 bases between them. Germline loops: CDR1 MNHEY, CDR2 SVGAGI. The CDR3 loop is CASSPGGSYGYTF. Written as DNA, the CDR3 is TGTGCCAGCAGCCCGGGCGGGAGCTATGGCTACACCTTC.

There are a few counts of this clone. The chain couples TRBV11-2 to TRBJ2-2; 7 bases agree with TRBD1. After removal of 5 bases from V and 5 bases from J, the junction contained 5 bases not matched to a gene. The CDR3 runs to 14 residues. CDR1 and CDR2 (germline): SGHAT, FQNNGV. This CDR3 reads CASSRTGATGELFF. CDR3 bases: TGTGCCAGCAGCCGTACAGGGGCGACCGGGGAGCTGTTTTTT. The whole variable domain, filled in from reference TRBV11-2 and TRBJ2-2, reads EAGVAQSPRYKIIEKRQSVAFWCNPISGHATLYWYQQILGQGPKLLIQFQNNGVVDDSQLPKDRFSAERLKGVDSTLKIQPAKLEDSAVYLCASSRTGATGELFFGEGSRLTVL.

The chain joins TRBV29-1 to TRBJ2-1; D not resolved. CDR3 length equals 11 residues. Germline V gives CDR1 SQVTM, CDR2 ANQGSEA. V lost 0 bases and J lost 12, with 9 bases in between. CDR3 coding DNA: TGCAGCGTTGAAGATCGGTTAATGCAGTTCTTC. This translates into CSVEDRLMQFF.

The V call is TRBV27, the J call TRBJ1-6; 10 positions agree with TRBD1. Germline V gene sequence: CDR1 MNHEY, CDR2 SMNVEV (reference sequence). J was trimmed by 0 bases and V by 7 bases; bases with no gene match: 6. The CDR3 runs 17 residues. The DNA for the CDR3 is TGTGCCAGCACCCCAAGGGACAGGGGCTCCTATAATTCACCCCTCCACTTT. Encoded protein: CASTPRDRGSYNSPLHF.

The CDR3 bases are TGTGCCAGCAGTGTGTTGGGGACAGGAGGCTCTGGGGCCAACGTCCTGACTTTC. Protein: CASSVLGTGGSGANVLTF. The V and J genes are TRBV6-1 and TRBJ2-6; 8 bases agree with TRBD1. This CDR3 is 18 amino acids long. Germline V gene lookup returns CDR1 MNHNS and CDR2 SASEGT. V lost 4 bases, J lost 0 bases, and 8 bases stayed unmatched.

The V and J genes are TRBV3-1 (or the pseudogene TRBV3-2) and TRBJ2-1, with TRBD2 matching 9 bases. The trim removed 7 bases at V and 6 bases at J, leaving 7 bases unmatched. Looked up from germline, CDR1 is LGHDT and CDR2 is YNNKEL (reference sequence). This CDR3 is built from 14 residues. The CDR3 DNA follows: TGTGCCAGCACATATAGCGGGGGCCGCAATGAGCAGTTCTTC. It codes for CASTYSGGRNEQFF.